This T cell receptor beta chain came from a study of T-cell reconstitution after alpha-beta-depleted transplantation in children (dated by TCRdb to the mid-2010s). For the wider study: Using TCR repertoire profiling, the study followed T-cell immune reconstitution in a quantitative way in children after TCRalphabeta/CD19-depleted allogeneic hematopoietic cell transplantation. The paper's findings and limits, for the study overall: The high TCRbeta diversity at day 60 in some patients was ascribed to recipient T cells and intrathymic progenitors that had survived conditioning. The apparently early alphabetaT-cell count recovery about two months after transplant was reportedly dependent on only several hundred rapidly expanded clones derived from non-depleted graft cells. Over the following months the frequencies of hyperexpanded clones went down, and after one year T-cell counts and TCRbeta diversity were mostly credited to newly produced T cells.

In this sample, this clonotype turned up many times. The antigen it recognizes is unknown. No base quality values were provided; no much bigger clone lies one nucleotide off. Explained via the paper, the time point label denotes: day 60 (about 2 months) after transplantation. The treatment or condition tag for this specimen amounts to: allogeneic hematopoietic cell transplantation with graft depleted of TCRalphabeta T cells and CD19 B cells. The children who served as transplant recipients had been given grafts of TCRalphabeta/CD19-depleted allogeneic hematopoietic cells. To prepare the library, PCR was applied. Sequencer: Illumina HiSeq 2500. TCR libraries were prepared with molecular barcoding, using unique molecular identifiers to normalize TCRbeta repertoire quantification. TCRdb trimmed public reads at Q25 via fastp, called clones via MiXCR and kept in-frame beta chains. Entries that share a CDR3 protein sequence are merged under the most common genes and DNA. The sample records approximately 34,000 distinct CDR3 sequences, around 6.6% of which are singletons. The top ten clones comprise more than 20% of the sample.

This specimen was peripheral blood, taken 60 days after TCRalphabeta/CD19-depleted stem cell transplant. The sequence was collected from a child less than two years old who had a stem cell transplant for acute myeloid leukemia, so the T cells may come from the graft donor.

The DNA reads TGTGCCACCAGCAGAGATAGGACTAGCGGTTACAATGAGCAGTTCTTC. It translates as CATSRDRTSGYNEQFF. This sequence uses TRBV15 and TRBJ2-1, and 10 bases in between align with TRBD2. Including the terminal cysteine and phenylalanine, the CDR3 comprises 16 residues. The CDR3 DNA has 48 bases and is translated from base 1. The germline V gene encodes CDR1 LNHNV and CDR2 YYDKDF (reference sequence). Germline trimming amounts to 0 bases on V and 4 bases on J, with 3 as the count of junction bases outside the gene matches.